Listed here are 5 T cell receptor beta chains from one sample, sequenced in a study of CD4 and CD8 cells across lung adenocarcinoma regions. TCRdb used MiXCR to reprocess the PCR reads, holding one entry per CDR3 protein. The sample yields 25,000 to 30,000 distinct CDR3 sequences, about 50% seen once. Sequencing was carried out using CD8+ T cells from the center of a lung tumor. Receptors originate from a male donor with lung adenocarcinoma. The CD4 and CD8 labels of this study may be unreliable.

This chain connects TRBV4-1 to TRBJ2-3, with D possibly TRBD1 on 6 matching bases. CDR3 size: 15 residues. V lost 11 bases and J 4 bases, leaving 22 bases between the germline ends. CDR1 and CDR2 from the germline V gene are MGHRA and YSYEKL. CDR3 protein: CAGGQVGSGADTQYF. The CDR3, as DNA: TGCGCCGGGGGCCAAGTGGGGAGCGGCGCAGATACGCAGTATTTT.

This clonotype was detected only a few times. The CDR3: CASSQEANYGYTF. CDR3 DNA: TGTGCCAGCAGCCAAGAAGCTAACTATGGCTACACCTTC. The chain recombines TRBV3-1 with TRBJ1-2; D call uncertain. There are 13 residues in the CDR3. Germline CDR1 LGHDT, CDR2 YNNKEL (reference sequence). The V end lost 0 bases, the J end lost 0 bases, and 2 bases lay between the germline ends.

This clonotype appeared many times. The chain carries TRBV6-5 and TRBJ1-1; 7 bases agree with TRBD1. The germline V gene encodes CDR1 MNHEY and CDR2 SVGAGI. Unmatched junction bases numbered 6, after V lost 4 bases and J lost 4 bases. The CDR3 length is 14 residues. CDR3 in amino acids: CASSFQGGVTEAFF. The CDR3 DNA follows: TGTGCCAGCAGTTTTCAGGGGGGGGTCACTGAAGCTTTCTTT.

This clonotype came up many times. The chain joins TRBV7-6 to TRBJ2-1; no reliable D call. The CDR3 covers 14 residues. The V gene lost 4 bases and the J gene lost 2 bases, with 9 bases spanning the gap. Per germline, CDR1 SGHVS and CDR2 FNYEAQ. The chain's CDR3 is CASSSLPPYNEQFF. The DNA of the CDR3 is TGTGCCAGCAGCTCCCTCCCCCCCTACAATGAGCAGTTCTTC.

This clonotype was detected many times. The gene calls are TRBV6-5 and TRBJ2-3; TRBD2 aligns across 11 bases. This CDR3 is 17 amino acids long. Germline V CDR1 and CDR2: MNHEY, SVGAGI. V gave up 0 bases and J gave up 3 bases; unmatched junction bases: 5. The CDR3 region has the DNA TGTGCCAGCAGTTACTCGATAGCGGGAGGGCCAACAGATACGCAGTATTTT. Amino acids: CASSYSIAGGPTDTQYF.